This T cell receptor beta chain was obtained from a study of blood T cell repertoires in COVID-19. Study at large: The origin of the acute and convalescent COVID-19 samples was the United States, Italy and Spain. Sample material is recorded as cDNA or gDNA derived from T cells, B-cell-depleted T cells, or PBMCs.

With 6 bases removed from V and 1 base from J, the gap between germline ends came to 10 bases. Germline V gene data show CDR1 as MNHEY and CDR2 as SVGAGI. The CDR3 is 13 amino acids. Authors' data handling: Reference gene primer amplification in the assay estimated nucleated cell counts. Assay: immunoSEQ multiplex PCR; the TCRdb copy retains only in-frame clones and omits some. D and trimming come from the DNA, and the V and J calls and clone size come from that table. The sample shows 210,000 or so clones, under 90% of them seen only once. This chain joins TRBV6-5 and TRBJ2-7; TRBD1 might be the D (6 bases). Sequenced: peripheral blood. This TCR was sampled from a woman older than 75 with active or convalescent COVID-19. This CDR3 is CASSQGQSYEQYF. The CDR3 DNA follows: TGTGCCAGCAGCCAAGGACAGTCCTACGAGCAGTACTTC.